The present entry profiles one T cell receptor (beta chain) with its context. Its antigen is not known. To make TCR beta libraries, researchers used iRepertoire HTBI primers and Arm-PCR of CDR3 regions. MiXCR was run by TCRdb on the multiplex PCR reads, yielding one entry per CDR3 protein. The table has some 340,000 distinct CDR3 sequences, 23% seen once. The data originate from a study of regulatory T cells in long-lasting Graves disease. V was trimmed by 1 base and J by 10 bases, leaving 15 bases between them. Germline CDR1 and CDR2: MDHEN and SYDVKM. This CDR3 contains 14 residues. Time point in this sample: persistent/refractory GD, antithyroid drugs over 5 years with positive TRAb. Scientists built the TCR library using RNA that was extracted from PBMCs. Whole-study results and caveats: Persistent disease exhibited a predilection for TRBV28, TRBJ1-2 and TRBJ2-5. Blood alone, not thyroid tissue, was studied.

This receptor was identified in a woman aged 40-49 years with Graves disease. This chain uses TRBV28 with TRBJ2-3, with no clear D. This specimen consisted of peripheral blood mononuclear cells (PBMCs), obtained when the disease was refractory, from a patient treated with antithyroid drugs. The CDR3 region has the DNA TGTGCCAGCAGTTTATATGGCCCGCGTTTTTCGCAGTATTTT. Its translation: CASSLYGPRFSQYF.